These 23 T cell receptor beta chains originate from one sample sequenced in a study of T-cell reconstitution after alpha-beta-depleted transplantation in children. Researchers prepared the TCRbeta library using unique molecular identifiers, the study reports. TCRdb itself ran the PCR reads through MiXCR, one entry per CDR3 protein. The table lists hundreds of thousands of distinct CDR3 sequences, roughly 9.5% of them singletons. Source: PBMCs from the stem cell graft donor, taken from the stem cell graft. These receptors came from a human donor who donated a stem cell graft to a child with SCID.

V usage is TRBV11-2 and J usage is TRBJ1-5; D remains ambiguous. This CDR3 is built from 13 residues. Germline V gene sequence: CDR1 SGHAT, CDR2 FQNNGV. V gave up 0 bases and J gave up 6 bases, with 6 bases separating them. The CDR3 DNA follows: TGTGCCAGCAGCTTAGAGGGTAGTCAGCCCCAGCATTTT. This encodes CASSLEGSQPQHF.

The chain is built from TRBV12-3 or TRBV12-4 and TRBJ2-7, with 8 bases identical to TRBD1. There are 15 residues in the CDR3. V lost 4 bases to trimming and J lost 2 bases; unmatched junction nucleotides: 7. As DNA, the CDR3 is TGTGCCAGCAGTTGGGACAGGATGGGAACCTACGAGCAGTACTTC. It yields the protein CASSWDRMGTYEQYF.

The genes are TRBV7-9 and TRBJ2-7, with 9 bases lining up with TRBD1. The CDR3 contains 15 residues. Germline assignment: CDR1 SEHNR and CDR2 FQNEAQ (reference sequence). V lost 3 bases and J lost 5; bases outside the gene matches: 8. CDR3 nucleotides: TGTGCCAGCAGCTTTACCGGGACAGGGATCCACGAGCAGTACTTC. The encoded protein is CASSFTGTGIHEQYF. The variable domain in full, with the rest retrieved from reference TRBV7-9 and TRBJ2-7, is DTGVSQNPRHKITKRGQNVTFRCDPISEHNRLYWYRQTLGQGPEFLTYFQNEAQLEKSRLLSDRFSAERPKGSFSTLEIQRTEQGDSAMYLCASSFTGTGIHEQYFGPGTRLTVT.

This clonotype was counted ten times or more. This sequence joins TRBV20-1 and TRBJ2-1; D remains ambiguous. The germline V gene has CDR1 DFQATT and CDR2 SNEGSKA (reference sequence). The CDR3 extends over 14 amino acids. The V end was cut by 0 bases, the J end by 4 bases, with 10 bases between. In DNA form, the CDR3 reads TGCAGTGCTAGAGATGTGGCGGCTTACAATGAGCAGTTCTTC. Translation gives CSARDVAAYNEQFF.

This clonotype was counted between two and nine times. The rearrangement uses TRBV12-3 or TRBV12-4 and TRBJ2-7; TRBD1 matches 12 bases. Trimming removed 6 bases from V and 5 bases from J; junction bases left unmatched: 8. The CDR3 runs 15 residues. The CDR3 coding sequence is TGTGCCAGCAGCTCCGGGACAGGGGGCGCGGACGAGCAGTACTTC. Residues: CASSSGTGGADEQYF.

Only a few counts were recorded for this clonotype. The gene calls are TRBV20-1 and TRBJ1-6, with TRBD1 as a possible D gene (5 bases). V was pared by 6 bases and J by 10 bases, with 19 bases between. Germline CDR1 DFQATT, CDR2 SNEGSKA (reference sequence). This CDR3 is built from 14 residues. The CDR3 loop reads CSATGTDLVSPLHF. The CDR3 region has the DNA TGCAGTGCCACCGGGACCGACCTAGTGTCACCCCTCCACTTT.

V usage is TRBV2 and J usage is TRBJ2-1, with 7 bases fitting TRBD1. CDR1 is SNHLY, CDR2 FYNNEI, per germline. V shed 6 bases and J 0 bases; nucleotides not matched to a gene: 2. The CDR3 contains 14 residues. The CDR3 protein is CASRDRFSYNEQFF. The CDR3 DNA reads TGTGCCAGCAGGGACAGGTTCTCCTACAATGAGCAGTTCTTC.

In its sample, this clonotype was seen a few times. The genes are TRBV25-1 and TRBJ2-7; TRBD1 is a possible D gene (5 bases). Between the trimmed V and J ends, which lost 3 bases and 6 bases, there was a span of 18 bases. CDR3 length: 15 amino acids. The germline CDR1 and CDR2 sequences are MGHDK and SYGVNS. The CDR3 nucleotides read TGTGCCAGCAGTGATCCAAAGAACCAGGGTTTCGAGCAGTACTTC. It translates to CASSDPKNQGFEQYF.

This clonotype was seen many times. This rearrangement joins TRBV7-3 to TRBJ1-1; D is uncertain. Per the germline V gene, CDR1 is SGHTA and CDR2 is FQGTGA. The CDR3 extends over 13 amino acids. V lost 5 bases to trimming and J lost 1 base, with 8 bases between them. CDR3 nucleotides: TGTGCCAGCAGCGCTGCCACGAACACTGAAGCTTTCTTT. As protein: CASSAATNTEAFF.

This clonotype was recorded at least ten times. The V gene is TRBV15, the J gene TRBJ2-1, with unresolved D. V was clipped by 3 bases and J by 5 bases, with 8 bases between them. CDR3 length: 13 amino acids. Germline CDR1 is LNHNV and CDR2 is YYDKDF (reference sequence). The CDR3 loop is CATSSDGNNEQFF. The CDR3 region has the DNA TGTGCCACCAGCAGCGACGGAAACAATGAGCAGTTCTTC.

The gene calls are TRBV6-1 and TRBJ2-2; D tentatively fits TRBD1 or TRBD2 (5 bases each). The CDR3 has 14 residues. Looked up from germline, CDR1 is MNHNS and CDR2 is SASEGT. Trimming shortened V by 6 bases and J by 1 base, and 9 bases separated the two germline ends. CDR3 bases: TGTGCCAGCAGGGGACGGGGGAACACCGGGGAGCTGTTTTTT. It encodes CASRGRGNTGELFF.

This clonotype was counted only a few times. V is TRBV19 and J is TRBJ2-7; D gene unclear. V dropped 6 bases and J dropped 6 bases, with 12 bases sitting between them. The CDR3 spans 12 residues. CDR1 and CDR2 (germline): LNHDA, SQIVND (reference sequence). The CDR3: CASRTGMGEQYF. The CDR3 DNA is TGTGCCAGTAGAACTGGAATGGGCGAGCAGTACTTC.

V gene TRBV7-9 combines with J gene TRBJ1-4; D may be TRBD1 (5 bases). The germline CDR1 and CDR2 sequences are SEHNR and FQNEAQ (reference sequence). The CDR3 contains 15 residues. V lost 2 bases and J 5 bases, leaving 12 bases between the germline ends. Here the CDR3 reads CASSLRQGLNEKLFF. Here the CDR3 DNA reads TGTGCCAGCAGCTTAAGGCAGGGCTTAAATGAAAAACTGTTTTTT.

The sample holds a few counts of this clonotype. This chain uses TRBV3-1 with TRBJ2-3; 8 nucleotides line up with TRBD2. CDR3 length: 15 amino acids. Germline V gene sequence: CDR1 LGHDT, CDR2 YNNKEL (reference sequence). The ends lost 1 base at V and 12 bases at J; junction bases unmatched: 12. The CDR3 DNA follows: TGTGCCAGCAGCCAAGGGACCGGGGGGGCGCCCCACCAGTATTTT. Translation gives CASSQGTGGAPHQYF.

This clonotype was observed at least ten times. V and J are TRBV4-1 and TRBJ1-1; D is ambiguous. The germline CDR1 and CDR2 sequences are MGHRA and YSYEKL. Trimming pared 0 bases from V and 3 bases from J, leaving 8 bases between. The CDR3 consists of 14 residues. In DNA form, the CDR3 reads TGCGCCAGCAGCCAAGAGTGGCTCTACACTGAAGCTTTCTTT. Its protein is CASSQEWLYTEAFF.

The V gene is TRBV29-1, the J gene TRBJ1-3, with 7 bases lining up with TRBD1. V lost 7 bases and J lost 0; bases outside the gene matches: 9. The CDR3 spans 15 residues. Per the germline V gene, CDR1 is SQVTM and CDR2 is ANQGSEA. CDR3 sequence reads: CSASRDSYSGNTIYF. CDR3 nucleotide sequence: TGCAGCGCTTCCCGGGACAGCTACTCTGGAAACACCATATATTTT. The full variable domain, completed using reference TRBV29-1 and TRBJ1-3, is SAVISQKPSRDICQRGTSLTIQCQVDSQVTMMFWYRQQPGQSLTLIATANQGSEATYESGFVIDKFPISRPNLTFSTLTVSNMSPEDSSIYLCSASRDSYSGNTIYFGEGSWLTVV.

This clonotype was recorded a few times. The genes are TRBV11-3 and TRBJ2-3; 10 nucleotides line up with TRBD1. The germline V gene encodes CDR1 SGHNT and CDR2 YENEEA. The CDR3 covers 19 residues. V shed 4 bases and J 7 bases; nucleotides not matched to a gene: 20. The CDR3 reads CASSWTGTGASPHTNTQYF. Written as DNA, the CDR3 is TGTGCCAGCAGCTGGACCGGGACAGGGGCGAGTCCACACACGAATACGCAGTATTTT.

J is TRBJ1-5 and V is TRBV12-3 or TRBV12-4, with a tentative D call TRBD1 (5 bases). Trimming stripped 3 bases from V and 0 bases from J, with 9 bases between. The CDR3 is 15 amino acids. The CDR3 sequence is CASSLGGISNQPQHF. The DNA for the CDR3 is TGTGCCAGCAGTTTGGGGGGAATTAGCAATCAGCCCCAGCATTTT.

The CDR3 is CASSLEQGFSGYTF. CDR3 bases: TGCGCCAGCAGCTTGGAACAGGGATTCTCCGGCTACACCTTC. The chain is built from TRBV5-1 and TRBJ1-2, with a weak D call TRBD1 (6 bases). Trimming pared 0 bases from V and 8 bases from J, leaving 14 bases between. The CDR3 consists of 14 residues. Germline lookup yields CDR1 SGHRS and CDR2 YFSETQ.

The chain couples TRBV6-5 to TRBJ2-6; D is unclear. V lost 2 bases and J lost 0, with 5 bases in between. The CDR3 has 15 amino acids. The germline V gene has CDR1 MNHEY and CDR2 SVGAGI. CDR3 DNA sequence: TGTGCCAGCAGTTACGACCTCTCTGGGGCCAACGTCCTGACTTTC. Translation: CASSYDLSGANVLTF.

The rearrangement joins TRBV20-1 to TRBJ1-5; D is uncertain. V lost 5 bases and J 2 bases, leaving 13 bases between the germline ends. CDR1 DFQATT and CDR2 SNEGSKA come from the germline V gene (reference sequence). The CDR3 has 14 amino acids. The CDR3 spells CSAPLPGGNQPQHF. The CDR3 DNA is TGCAGTGCTCCCCTCCCCGGGGGCAATCAGCCCCAGCATTTT.

The chain links TRBV11-2 to TRBJ1-2; 9 bases map to TRBD1. V shed 4 bases, J shed 4 bases, and the junction held 7 bases outside the gene matches. In germline, CDR1 is SGHAT, CDR2 FQNNGV. The length of the CDR3 is 15 residues. CDR3 region: CASSSRDRVGYGYTF. CDR3 coding DNA: TGTGCCAGCAGCTCCCGGGACAGGGTAGGCTATGGCTACACCTTC.

This clonotype was counted a few times. This rearrangement joins TRBV7-7 to TRBJ2-5; possible D gene TRBD1, 6 bases. The CDR3 loop spans 14 amino acids. The germline CDR1 and CDR2 sequences are SSHAT and FNYEAQ (reference sequence). The V end was cut by 1 base, the J end by 4 bases, with 10 bases between. The CDR3 region is CASSLDMGAETQYF. CDR3 DNA: TGTGCCAGCAGCTTAGATATGGGGGCAGAGACCCAGTACTTC.